This paragraph reports one T cell receptor beta chain. Its specificity is not known. The sample comes from a study of cytomegalovirus exposure and HLA in healthy donors. About the research overall: In a previous analysis, 100 million to 140 million unique TCR beta sequences were found from 170 million or so T cells.

V was trimmed by 4 bases and J by 3 bases, leaving 10 bases between them. The CDR3 runs to 13 residues. In germline, CDR1 is SGHTA, CDR2 FQGNSA. Donors were ostensibly healthy at sampling, although undocumented immune exposures were probable. Primers for the PCR totalled 60 Vbeta and 13 Jbeta. The assay was immunoSEQ multiplex PCR, and TCRdb's table has in-frame clones only and misses some. This sample has 65,000 to 85,000 clones; around 84% occur once, and the top ten carry roughly 8.9%. Study observations and caveats: Judged likely to be a sequencing artifact was a cluster of highly shared sequence variants. Specific recognition of CMV antigens was confirmed in vitro for a few chains (all CMV-associated).

The rearrangement links TRBV7-2 to TRBJ2-7, with D tentatively TRBD1 (6 bases). This clonotype was obtained from a woman in her 40s in good health and CMV-seropositive. What was sequenced was PBMCs. CDR3 sequence (DNA): TGTGCCAGCAGCTCGTGGACAGTCTACGAGCAGTACTTC. Its translation: CASSSWTVYEQYF.